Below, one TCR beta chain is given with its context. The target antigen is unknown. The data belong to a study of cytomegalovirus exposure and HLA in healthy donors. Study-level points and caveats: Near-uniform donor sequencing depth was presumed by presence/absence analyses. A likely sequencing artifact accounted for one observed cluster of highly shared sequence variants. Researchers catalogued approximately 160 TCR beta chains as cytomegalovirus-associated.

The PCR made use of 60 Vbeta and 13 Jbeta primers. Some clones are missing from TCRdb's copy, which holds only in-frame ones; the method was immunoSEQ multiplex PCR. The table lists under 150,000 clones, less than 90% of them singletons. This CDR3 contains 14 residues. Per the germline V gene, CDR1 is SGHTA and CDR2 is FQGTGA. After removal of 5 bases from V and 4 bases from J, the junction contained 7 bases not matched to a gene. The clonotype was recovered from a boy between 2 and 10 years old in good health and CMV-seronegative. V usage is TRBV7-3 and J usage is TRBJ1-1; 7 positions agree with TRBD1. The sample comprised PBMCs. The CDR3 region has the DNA TGTGCCAGCAGCGACAAGACAGGGATCACTGAAGCTTTCTTT. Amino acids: CASSDKTGITEAFF. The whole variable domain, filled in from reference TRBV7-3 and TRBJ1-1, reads GAGVSQTPSNKVTEKGKYVELRCDPISGHTALYWYRQSLGQGPEFLIYFQGTGAADDSGLPNDRFFAVRPEGSVSTLKIQRTERGDSAVYLCASSDKTGITEAFFGQGTRLTVV.